Following are 17 T cell receptor beta chains from one sample sequenced in a study of early T cells in non-severe SARS-CoV-2 infection. TCRdb reanalysed the 5' RACE reads using MiXCR and keeps one entry per CDR3 protein. The table lists 20,000 to 25,000 distinct CDR3 sequences, about 4.4% of them singletons. The sequenced sample consisted of whole blood. The receptors shown here come from an adult who was a healthcare worker with PCR-confirmed SARS-CoV-2 infection or an uninfected control (not recorded which).

There are many counts of this clonotype. The chain carries TRBV7-2 and TRBJ2-5; D is perhaps TRBD2 (5 bases). The V end was cut by 1 base, the J end by 4 bases, with 16 bases between. The CDR3 is 16 amino acids. Looked up from germline, CDR1 is SGHTA and CDR2 is FQGNSA. The CDR3: CASSLVGGQQGETQYF. As DNA, the CDR3 is TGTGCCAGCAGCTTAGTAGGCGGGCAACAAGGAGAGACCCAGTACTTC.

In its sample, this clonotype was seen many times. The V gene is TRBV7-2, the J gene TRBJ2-3; D ambiguous. The V end was cut by 1 base, the J end by 4 bases, with 9 bases between. The V gene's germline CDR1 is SGHTA and CDR2 FQGNSA. The CDR3 has 14 residues. The CDR3 coding sequence is TGTGCCAGCAGCTTAGGTAGCTCGGCAGATACGCAGTATTTT. Residues: CASSLGSSADTQYF.

The rearrangement joins TRBV19 to TRBJ2-2; D is undetermined. CDR3 length equals 14 residues. CDR1 and CDR2 (germline): LNHDA, SQIVND (reference sequence). Deletions cut 7 bases from V and 3 bases from J, with 12 bases between. CDR3 in amino acids: CASTNRAYTGELFF. CDR3 nucleotides: TGTGCCAGTACCAATAGGGCCTACACCGGGGAGCTGTTTTTT.

The table lists this clonotype with many counts. The V call is TRBV10-1, the J call TRBJ1-2, with 7 bases aligning to TRBD1. Losses at the gene ends were 3 bases for V and 3 bases for J; bases not matched to a gene: 1. Germline V gene lookup returns CDR1 WNHNN and CDR2 SYGVQD (reference sequence). CDR3 size: 13 residues. CDR3 DNA: TGCGCCAGCAGTGACGGGACAGACTATGGCTACACCTTC. This encodes CASSDGTDYGYTF.

The V and J genes are TRBV12-3 or TRBV12-4 and TRBJ2-5; perhaps TRBD2 as D (5 bases). CDR3 length equals 16 residues. Trimming took 1 base from V and 2 from J, leaving 14 bases between them. The chain's CDR3 is CASSLGAAEDQETQYF. The DNA for the CDR3 is TGTGCCAGCAGTTTAGGAGCGGCGGAAGATCAAGAGACCCAGTACTTC.

This clonotype was recorded at least ten times. J is TRBJ2-1 and V is TRBV5-1; the D gene is possibly TRBD2 (5 bases). The CDR3 has 14 amino acids. Germline CDR1 SGHRS, CDR2 YFSETQ. V was trimmed by 0 bases and J by 6 bases, leaving 10 bases between them. CDR3 loop: CASSLARAGNEQFF. The CDR3, as DNA: TGCGCCAGCAGCTTGGCGAGGGCGGGCAATGAGCAGTTCTTC.

The chain joins TRBV11-1 to TRBJ2-6; no firm D call. The CDR3 spans 15 residues. V was trimmed by 5 bases and J by 2 bases, leaving 10 bases between them. Germline CDR1 and CDR2: SGHAT and FQDESV (reference sequence). CDR3: CASSQLIAGANVLTF. CDR3 sequence (DNA): TGTGCCAGCAGCCAACTTATTGCTGGGGCCAACGTCCTGACTTTC.

This clonotype was detected ten times or more. The chain links TRBV15 to TRBJ1-5; D gene unclear. CDR1 is LNHNV and CDR2 is YYDKDF in the germline V gene (reference sequence). V lost 0 bases to trimming and J lost 5 bases, with 2 bases between them. The CDR3 spans 12 residues. The CDR3 protein is CATSRDDQPQHF. CDR3 bases: TGTGCCACCAGCAGAGATGATCAGCCCCAGCATTTT.

This clonotype was counted a single time. This sequence may be a read error, since a much larger clone differs from it by one base. This chain uses TRBV7-3 with TRBJ1-1; D is uncertain. From germline, CDR1 is SGHTA and CDR2 FQGTGA. The CDR3 is 13 amino acids. CDR3 nucleotides: TGTGCCGGCAGCTTATGGGAAAACACTGAAGCTTTCTTT. Encoded protein: CAGSLWENTEAFF.

About this clonotype itself: At one end the junction does not follow the germline gene, possibly because of a read error. The rearrangement uses TRBV5-1 and TRBJ1-2; a weak D match, TRBD1 (5 bases). Germline CDR1 and CDR2: SGHRS and YFSETQ. The CDR3 totals 16 residues. The CDR3, as DNA: TGCGCCAGCAGCCAGGACAAGCAGGTGGGGTCCTATGGCTACACTTTC. It yields the protein CASSQDKQVGSYGYTF.

This clonotype came up many times. The chain employs TRBV6-5 and TRBJ2-2, with 12 bases identical to TRBD1. J gave up 7 bases and V 0 bases, and 9 bases lay outside the gene matches. Germline CDR1 reads MNHEY; CDR2 reads SVGAGI. The CDR3 sequence is 18 residues long. This CDR3 reads CASSYSIPGQGAIGELFF. CDR3 DNA: TGTGCCAGCAGTTACTCGATTCCGGGACAGGGGGCGATCGGGGAGCTGTTTTTT.

This clonotype was detected many times. V usage is TRBV7-2 and J usage is TRBJ2-3; 9 bases align to TRBD2. The CDR3 consists of 16 residues. The V gene's germline CDR1 is SGHTA and CDR2 FQGNSA. The V segment lost 4 bases and the J segment 5 bases; nucleotides outside the gene matches: 10. The CDR3 loop is CASSSRGGHVRDTQYF. Here the CDR3 DNA reads TGTGCCAGCAGCTCGCGGGGGGGCCATGTGAGAGATACGCAGTATTTT.

This clonotype was seen repeatedly, ten times or more. The rearrangement links TRBV2 to TRBJ1-1; D not certain. Trimming left V 7 bases short and J 2 bases short, with 11 bases between. Per the germline V gene, CDR1 is SNHLY and CDR2 is FYNNEI. The CDR3 runs to 13 residues. The chain's CDR3 is CASTGEGNTEAFF. CDR3 coding DNA: TGTGCCAGCACCGGGGAGGGAAACACTGAAGCTTTCTTT. The full variable domain, with the rest looked up from reference TRBV2 and TRBJ1-1, is EPEVTQTPSHQVTQMGQEVILRCVPISNHLYFYWYRQILGQKVEFLVSFYNNEISEKSEIFDDQFSVERPDGSNFTLKIRSTKLEDSAMYFCASTGEGNTEAFFGQGTRLTVV.

This clonotype showed up just a few times. CDR3 bases: TGCGCCAGCAGCCAAGGGACAGCTAACCCAGATACGCAGTATTTT. Its translation: CASSQGTANPDTQYF. The chain is built from TRBV4-1 and TRBJ2-3, with D perhaps matching TRBD1 (6 bases). V gave up 1 base and J gave up 4 bases, with 12 bases separating them. Germline V lookup: CDR1 MGHRA, CDR2 YSYEKL. The CDR3 consists of 15 residues.

This chain joins TRBV5-1 and TRBJ2-3; D perhaps matches TRBD1 (6 bases). This CDR3 contains 14 residues. Trimming left V 2 bases short and J 2 bases short, with 9 bases between. CDR1 is SGHRS and CDR2 is YFSETQ in the germline V gene. The DNA for the CDR3 is TGCGCCAGCAGCTTAGGGGGAGTCACAGATACGCAGTATTTT. This codes for CASSLGGVTDTQYF.

This clonotype was seen ten or more times. The chain carries TRBV2 and TRBJ2-3; D is possibly TRBD2 (6 bases). Germline V gene lookup returns CDR1 SNHLY and CDR2 FYNNEI. The germline V and J ends were trimmed by 6 bases and 0 bases, with 10 bases remaining between them. The length of the CDR3 is 14 residues. CDR3 nucleotide sequence: TGTGCCAGCAGGACCGGGACTAGCACAGATACGCAGTATTTT. It is translated as CASRTGTSTDTQYF.

This clonotype was counted many times. The V and J genes are TRBV5-1 and TRBJ1-2; a possible D gene is TRBD1 (6 bases). Trimming took 4 bases from V and 6 from J, leaving 13 bases between them. The CDR3 has 13 residues. CDR1 and CDR2 (germline): SGHRS, YFSETQ. CDR3 sequence (DNA): TGCGCCAGCAGCGTACAGGGTGGGGATGGCTACACCTTC. It translates to CASSVQGGDGYTF.